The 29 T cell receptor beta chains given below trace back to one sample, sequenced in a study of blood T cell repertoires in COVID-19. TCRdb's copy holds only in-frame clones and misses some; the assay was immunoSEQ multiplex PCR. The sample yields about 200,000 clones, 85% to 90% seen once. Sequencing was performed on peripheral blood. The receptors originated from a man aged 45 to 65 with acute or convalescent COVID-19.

This CDR3 is CASRRDFMGPLHF. The CDR3 DNA sequence: TGTGCCAGCAGGCGAGACTTCATGGGACCCCTCCACTTT. V gene TRBV25-1 combines with J gene TRBJ1-6; D call uncertain. V lost 6 bases, J lost 12 bases, and 15 bases lay in between. This CDR3 spans 13 amino acids. Per the germline V gene, CDR1 is MGHDK and CDR2 is SYGVNS. The variable domain in full, with the rest retrieved from reference TRBV25-1 and TRBJ1-6, is EADIYQTPRYLVIGTGKKITLECSQTMGHDKMYWYQQDPGMELHLIHYSYGVNSTEKGDLSSESTVSRIRTEHFPLTLESARPSHTSQYLCASRRDFMGPLHFGNGTRLTVT.

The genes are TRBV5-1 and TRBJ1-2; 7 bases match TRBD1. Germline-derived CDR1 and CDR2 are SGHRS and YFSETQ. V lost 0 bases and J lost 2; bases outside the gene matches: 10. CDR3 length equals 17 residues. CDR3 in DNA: TGCGCCAGCAGCTTGGGTCCCGCAGGGGGTCAAAACTATGGCTACACCTTC. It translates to CASSLGPAGGQNYGYTF.

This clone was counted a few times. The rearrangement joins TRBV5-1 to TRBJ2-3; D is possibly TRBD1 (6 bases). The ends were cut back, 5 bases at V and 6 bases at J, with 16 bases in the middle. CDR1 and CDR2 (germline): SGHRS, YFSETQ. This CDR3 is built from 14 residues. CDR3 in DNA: TGCGCCAGCAGTTCGGGACATCCCCGGGATACGCAGTATTTT. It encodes CASSSGHPRDTQYF.

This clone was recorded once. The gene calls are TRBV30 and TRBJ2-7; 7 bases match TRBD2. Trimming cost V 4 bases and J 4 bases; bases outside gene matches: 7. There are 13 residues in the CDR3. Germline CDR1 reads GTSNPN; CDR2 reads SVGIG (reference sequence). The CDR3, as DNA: TGTGCCTGGAACCGGGGGAGGGCTTACGAGCAGTACTTC. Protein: CAWNRGRAYEQYF.

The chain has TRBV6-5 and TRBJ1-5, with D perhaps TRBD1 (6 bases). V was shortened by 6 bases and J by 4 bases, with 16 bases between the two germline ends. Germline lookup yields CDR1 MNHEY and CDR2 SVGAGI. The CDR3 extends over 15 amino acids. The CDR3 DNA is TGTGCCAGCAGCCTACAGGGTCAGGGGAATCAGCCCCAGCATTTT. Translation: CASSLQGQGNQPQHF.

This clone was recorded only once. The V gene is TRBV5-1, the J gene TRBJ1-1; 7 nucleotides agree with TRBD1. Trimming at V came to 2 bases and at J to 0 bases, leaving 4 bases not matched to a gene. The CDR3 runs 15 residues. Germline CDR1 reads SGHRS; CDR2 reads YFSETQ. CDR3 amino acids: CASSLGDSMNTEAFF. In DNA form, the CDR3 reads TGCGCCAGCAGCTTAGGGGACAGCATGAACACTGAAGCTTTCTTT.

The CDR3 DNA reads as TGTGCCAGTAGTATAGGGGGCAGGCCCTACGAGCAGTACTTC. Translation: CASSIGGRPYEQYF. The chain couples TRBV19 to TRBJ2-7, with D possibly being TRBD1 (5 bases). Germline V gives CDR1 LNHDA, CDR2 SQIVND (reference sequence). V was shortened by 1 base and J by 2 bases, with 9 bases between the two germline ends. This CDR3 is built from 14 residues.

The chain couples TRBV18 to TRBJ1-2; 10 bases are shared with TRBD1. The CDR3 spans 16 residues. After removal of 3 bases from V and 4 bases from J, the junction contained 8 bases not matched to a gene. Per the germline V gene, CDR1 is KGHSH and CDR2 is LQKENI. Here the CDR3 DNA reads TGTGCCAGCTCACCCCAAGGGACAGGGGCCCTCTATGGCTACACCTTC. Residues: CASSPQGTGALYGYTF.

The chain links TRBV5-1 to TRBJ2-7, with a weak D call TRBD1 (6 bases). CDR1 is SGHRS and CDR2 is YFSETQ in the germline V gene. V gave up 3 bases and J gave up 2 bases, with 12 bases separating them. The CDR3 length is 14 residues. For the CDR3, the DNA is TGCGCCAGCAGCTCCGGGACAACAACCTACGAGCAGTACTTC. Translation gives CASSSGTTTYEQYF.

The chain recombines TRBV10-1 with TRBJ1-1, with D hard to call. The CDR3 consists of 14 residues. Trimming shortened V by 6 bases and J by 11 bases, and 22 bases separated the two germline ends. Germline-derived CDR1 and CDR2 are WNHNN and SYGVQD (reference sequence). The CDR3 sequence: CASSQEGDPMGAFF. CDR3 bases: TGCGCCAGCAGCCAAGAGGGCGACCCCATGGGGGCTTTCTTT.

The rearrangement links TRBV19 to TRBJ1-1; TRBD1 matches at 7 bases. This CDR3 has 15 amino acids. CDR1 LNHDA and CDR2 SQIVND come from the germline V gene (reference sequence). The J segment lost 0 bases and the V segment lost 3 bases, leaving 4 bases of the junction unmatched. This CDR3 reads CASSMGQQMNTEAFF. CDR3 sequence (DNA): TGTGCCAGTAGTATGGGACAGCAGATGAACACTGAAGCTTTCTTT.

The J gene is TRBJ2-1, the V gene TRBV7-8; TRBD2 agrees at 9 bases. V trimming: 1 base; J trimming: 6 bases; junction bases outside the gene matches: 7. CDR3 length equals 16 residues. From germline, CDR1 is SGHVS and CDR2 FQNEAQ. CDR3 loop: CASSLGAGGSPNEQFF. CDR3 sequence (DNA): TGTGCCAGCAGCTTAGGGGCGGGGGGGAGCCCCAATGAGCAGTTCTTC.

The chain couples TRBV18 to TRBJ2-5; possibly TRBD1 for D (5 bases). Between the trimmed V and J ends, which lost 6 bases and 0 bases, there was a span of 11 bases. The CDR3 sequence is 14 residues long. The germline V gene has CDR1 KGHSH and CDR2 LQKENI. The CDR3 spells CASSPSGNQETQYF. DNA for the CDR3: TGTGCCAGCTCTCCCTCAGGGAACCAAGAGACCCAGTACTTC.

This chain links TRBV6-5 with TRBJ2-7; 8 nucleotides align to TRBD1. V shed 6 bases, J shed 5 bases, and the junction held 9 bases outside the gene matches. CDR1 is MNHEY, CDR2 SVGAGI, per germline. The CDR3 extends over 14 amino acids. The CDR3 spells CASRLGQGVNEQYF. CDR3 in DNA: TGTGCCAGCAGGCTCGGACAGGGAGTCAACGAGCAGTACTTC.

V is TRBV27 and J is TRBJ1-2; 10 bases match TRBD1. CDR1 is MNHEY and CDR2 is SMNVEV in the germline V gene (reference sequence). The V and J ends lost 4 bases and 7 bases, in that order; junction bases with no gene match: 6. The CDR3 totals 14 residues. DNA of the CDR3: TGTGCCAGCAGTTGGGACAGGGGAAGTAGTGGCTACACCTTC. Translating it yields CASSWDRGSSGYTF.

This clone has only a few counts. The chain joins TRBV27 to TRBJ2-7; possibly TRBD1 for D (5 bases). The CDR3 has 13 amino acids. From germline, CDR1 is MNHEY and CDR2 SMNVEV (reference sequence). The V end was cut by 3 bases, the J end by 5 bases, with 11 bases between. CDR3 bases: TGTGCCAGCAGTTTCAACAGGTTCGACGAGCAGTACTTC. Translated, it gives CASSFNRFDEQYF.

CDR3 amino acids: CASSPGQGMGNQPQHF. CDR3 sequence (DNA): TGTGCCAGCAGCCCGGGACAGGGAATGGGCAATCAGCCCCAGCATTTT. This sequence joins TRBV7-2 and TRBJ1-5, with TRBD1 matching over 9 bases. V lost 5 bases and J lost 2; bases outside the gene matches: 7. From germline, CDR1 is SGHTA and CDR2 FQGNSA. The CDR3 extends over 16 amino acids.

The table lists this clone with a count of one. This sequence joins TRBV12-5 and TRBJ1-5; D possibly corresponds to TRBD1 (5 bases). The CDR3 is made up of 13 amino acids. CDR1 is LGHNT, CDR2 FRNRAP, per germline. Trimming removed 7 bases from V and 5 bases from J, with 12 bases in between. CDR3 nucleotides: TGTGCTAGTGCTTTACAGGATTATCAGCCCCAGCATTTT. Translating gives CASALQDYQPQHF.

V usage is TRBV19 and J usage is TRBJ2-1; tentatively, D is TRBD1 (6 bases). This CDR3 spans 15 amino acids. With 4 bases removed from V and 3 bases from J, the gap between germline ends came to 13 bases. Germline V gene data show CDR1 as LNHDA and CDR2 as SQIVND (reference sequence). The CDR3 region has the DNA TGTGCCAGTAGTAGCCCGGGACAACACTACAATGAGCAGTTCTTC. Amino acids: CASSSPGQHYNEQFF.

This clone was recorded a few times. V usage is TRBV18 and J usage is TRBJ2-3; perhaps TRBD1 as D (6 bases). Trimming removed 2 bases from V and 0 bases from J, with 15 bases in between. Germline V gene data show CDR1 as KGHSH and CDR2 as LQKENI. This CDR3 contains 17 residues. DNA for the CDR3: TGTGCCAGCTCACCAAGGACAGTCCGAGGAAGCACAGATACGCAGTATTTT. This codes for CASSPRTVRGSTDTQYF.

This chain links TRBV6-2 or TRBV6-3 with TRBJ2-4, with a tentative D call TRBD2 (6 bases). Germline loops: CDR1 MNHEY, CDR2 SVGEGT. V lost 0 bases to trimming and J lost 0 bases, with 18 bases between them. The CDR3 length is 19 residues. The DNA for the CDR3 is TGTGCCAGCAGTTACTCGAGATTGGGGACTGGACTAGCCAAAAACATTCAGTACTTC. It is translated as CASSYSRLGTGLAKNIQYF.

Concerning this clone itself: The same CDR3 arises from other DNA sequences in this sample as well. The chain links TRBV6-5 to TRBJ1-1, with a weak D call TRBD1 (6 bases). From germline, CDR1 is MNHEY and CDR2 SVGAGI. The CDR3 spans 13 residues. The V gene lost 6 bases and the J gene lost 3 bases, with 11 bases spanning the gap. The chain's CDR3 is CASRVTGYTEAFF. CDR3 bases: TGTGCCAGCAGGGTCACAGGGTACACTGAAGCTTTCTTT.

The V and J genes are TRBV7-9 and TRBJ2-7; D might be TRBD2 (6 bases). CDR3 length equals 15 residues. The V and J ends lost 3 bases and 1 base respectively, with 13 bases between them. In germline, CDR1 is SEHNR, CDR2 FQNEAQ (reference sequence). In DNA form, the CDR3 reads TGTGCCAGCAGCTTTGACTTGGGACTTTCCTACGAGCAGTACTTC. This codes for CASSFDLGLSYEQYF.

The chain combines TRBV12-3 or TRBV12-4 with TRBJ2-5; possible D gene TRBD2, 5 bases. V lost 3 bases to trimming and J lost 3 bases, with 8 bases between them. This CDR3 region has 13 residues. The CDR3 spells CASSFVGKETQYF. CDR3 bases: TGTGCCAGCAGTTTCGTCGGGAAAGAGACCCAGTACTTC.

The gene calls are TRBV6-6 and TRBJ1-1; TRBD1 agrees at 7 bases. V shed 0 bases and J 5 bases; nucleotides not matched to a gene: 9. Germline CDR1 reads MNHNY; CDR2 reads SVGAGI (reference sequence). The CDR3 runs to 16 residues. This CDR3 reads CASSYSQRGPGTEAFF. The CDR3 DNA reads TGTGCCAGCAGTTACTCCCAAAGGGGGCCGGGAACTGAAGCTTTCTTT.

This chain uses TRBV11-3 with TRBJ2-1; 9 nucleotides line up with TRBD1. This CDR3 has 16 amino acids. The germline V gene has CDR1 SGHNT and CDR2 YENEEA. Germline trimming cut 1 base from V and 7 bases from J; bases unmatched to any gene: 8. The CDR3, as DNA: TGTGCCAGCAGCTTAGGCGGGGTGGGACAGGGTAATGAGCAGTTCTTC. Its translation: CASSLGGVGQGNEQFF. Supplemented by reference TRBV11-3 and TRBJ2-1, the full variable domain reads EAGVVQSPRYKIIEKKQPVAFWCNPISGHNTLYWYLQNLGQGPELLIRYENEEAVDDSQLPKDRFSAERLKGVDSTLKIQPAELGDSAVYLCASSLGGVGQGNEQFFGPGTRLTVL.

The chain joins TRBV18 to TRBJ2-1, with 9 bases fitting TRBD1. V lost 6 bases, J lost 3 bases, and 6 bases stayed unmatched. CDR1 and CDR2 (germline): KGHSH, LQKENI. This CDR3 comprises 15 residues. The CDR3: CASSSTGGRYNEQFF. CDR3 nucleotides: TGTGCCAGCTCCAGCACAGGGGGCCGCTACAATGAGCAGTTCTTC.

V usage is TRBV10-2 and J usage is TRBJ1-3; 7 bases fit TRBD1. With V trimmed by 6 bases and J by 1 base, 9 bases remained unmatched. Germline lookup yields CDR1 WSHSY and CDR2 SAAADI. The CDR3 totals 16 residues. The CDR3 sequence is CASRGDSLPSGNTIYF. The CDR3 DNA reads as TGCGCCAGCAGGGGGGACAGCCTCCCTTCTGGAAACACCATATATTTT.

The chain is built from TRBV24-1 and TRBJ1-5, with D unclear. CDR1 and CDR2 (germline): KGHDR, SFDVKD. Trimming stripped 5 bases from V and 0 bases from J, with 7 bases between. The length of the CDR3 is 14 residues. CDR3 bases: TGTGCCACCAGTGGTGACTATAGCAATCAGCCCCAGCATTTT. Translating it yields CATSGDYSNQPQHF.